This is a list of T cell receptor beta chains from one sample in a study of shared clonotypes between healthy human individuals. TCRdb's table, derived via immunoSEQ multiplex PCR, lists solely in-frame clones and lacks some. The profile shows some 1.5 million clones, around 98% of them singletons. The specimen was naive CD4+ T cells sorted from blood. Every receptor here comes from a man aged 30 to 39 in good health. The conserved cysteine and the conserved F or W are not part of the CDR3 here. The D gene is left open where the match is weak. The listing skips clone size in some rows; elsewhere it reads once, few, many or a size class.

V	D	size	J	CDR3
TRBV5-4	NA	NA	TRBJ1-5	ASSLERDQPQH
TRBV6-5	NA	NA	TRBJ2-1	VVGGNEQF
TRBV15	TRBD1	NA	TRBJ2-7	ATSNIQGANYEQY
TRBV7-9	NA	NA	TRBJ2-7	AVSRGTAYEQY
TRBV4-3	NA	NA	TRBJ1-2	ASSRGPNYGYT
TRBV7-8	TRBD1	once	TRBJ1-4	ASSLSETGNEKLF
TRBV5-4	NA	NA	TRBJ2-3	ASSYGQAMGRGPDTQY
TRBV15	NA	NA	TRBJ2-4	ATSTRTARSVSIQY
TRBV6-6	TRBD1	NA	TRBJ2-5	ASSGGGETQY
TRBV7-6	TRBD1	NA	TRBJ2-1	ASSLYGIRGRNEQF
TRBV4-1	NA	NA	TRBJ1-1	ASSQDSRRMGTEAF
TRBV18	NA	NA	TRBJ2-3	ASSPPSGVTDTQY
TRBV5-1	TRBD2	NA	TRBJ2-3	ASSLGAGGPGDTQY
TRBV28	NA	NA	TRBJ1-5	ASSFTGQLSNQPQH
TRBV28	TRBD2	NA	TRBJ2-3	ASRTLGASSGSRWTDTQY
TRBV14	NA	NA	TRBJ1-2	ASSHPGAKGYT
TRBV5-1	NA	NA	TRBJ2-3	ASSFTLPGADTQY
TRBV11-2	NA	NA	TRBJ1-2	ASRSLGVSGYT
TRBV30	NA	once	TRBJ1-2	AATANYGYT
TRBV5-6	NA	NA	TRBJ2-1	ASSRYGESSYNEQF
TRBV5-1	TRBD1	NA	TRBJ2-6	ASSRQGASGANVLT
TRBV2	TRBD1	NA	TRBJ2-7	ASSDQTGRYEQY
TRBV7-6	NA	NA	TRBJ2-3	ASSPRGAIDTQY
TRBV10-1	TRBD1	NA	TRBJ1-1	ASRSGTENTEAF
TRBV4-3	TRBD2	NA	TRBJ2-3	ASSPQGLAGGTDTQY
TRBV5-4	TRBD1	NA	TRBJ2-2	ASSTNRGTTGELF
TRBV5-6	NA	NA	TRBJ2-5	ASSLGLQETQY
TRBV6-5	TRBD1	NA	TRBJ2-5	ASSSGTGILETQY
TRBV19	NA	NA	TRBJ1-5	ASSMGTLIQPQH
TRBV20-1	NA	NA	TRBJ1-1	SATDGTEAF
TRBV5-1	NA	NA	TRBJ2-1	ASSGTMSSYNEQF
TRBV5-1	TRBD1	NA	TRBJ2-2	ASSLQGAGTGELF
TRBV28	TRBD1	NA	TRBJ2-7	ASRTGFWEQY
TRBV9	NA	once	TRBJ2-3	ASSRSDTQY